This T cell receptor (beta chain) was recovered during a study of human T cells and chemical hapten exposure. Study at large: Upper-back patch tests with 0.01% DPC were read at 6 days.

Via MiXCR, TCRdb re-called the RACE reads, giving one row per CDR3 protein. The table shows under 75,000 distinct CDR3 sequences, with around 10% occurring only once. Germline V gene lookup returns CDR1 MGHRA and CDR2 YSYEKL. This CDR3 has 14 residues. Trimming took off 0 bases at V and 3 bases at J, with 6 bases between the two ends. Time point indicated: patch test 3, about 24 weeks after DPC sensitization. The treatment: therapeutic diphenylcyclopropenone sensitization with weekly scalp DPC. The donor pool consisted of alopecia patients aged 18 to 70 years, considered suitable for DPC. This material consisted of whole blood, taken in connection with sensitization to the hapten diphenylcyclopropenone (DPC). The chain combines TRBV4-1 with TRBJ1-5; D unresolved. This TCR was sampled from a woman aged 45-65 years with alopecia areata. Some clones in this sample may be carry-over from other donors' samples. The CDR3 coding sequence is TGCGCCAGCAGCCAAGATCCGGACAATCAGCCCCAGCATTTT. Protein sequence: CASSQDPDNQPQHF.